These 8 T cell receptor beta chains originate from one sample sequenced in a study of blood T cells in healthy people across ages. It was with a sample-barcoded 5' primer and a J-beta primer mix that a second PCR of roughly 7 to 12 cycles was run. TCRdb passed the 5' RACE reads through MiXCR, listing each CDR3 protein once. The table shows 1.6 million or so distinct CDR3 sequences, with 34% occurring only once. Sequences were obtained from blood. Receptors were obtained from a woman in her 30s in good health.

This clonotype was seen only a few times. This may stem from a read error, because a much larger clone lies one nucleotide away. The CDR3 spells CSIEFRETQYF. CDR3 in DNA: TGCAGCATTGAATTCAGGGAGACCCAGTACTTC. The chain uses TRBV29-1 and TRBJ2-5; no firm D call. The V gene's germline CDR1 is SQVTM and CDR2 ANQGSEA. The length of the CDR3 is 11 residues.

This clonotype has just a few counts. The chain recombines TRBV3-1 with TRBJ2-4; TRBD1 aligns across 9 bases. The CDR3 extends over 16 amino acids. V dropped 2 bases and J dropped 7; count of bases not matched to a gene: 9. The V gene's germline CDR1 is LGHDT and CDR2 YNNKEL (reference sequence). The CDR3 sequence is CASSQRRDRDRNIQYF. Written as DNA, the CDR3 is TGTGCCAGCAGCCAAAGAAGGGACAGGGATCGGAACATTCAGTACTTC.

The chain employs TRBV24-1 and TRBJ2-1, with 10 bases matching TRBD2. The CDR3 is 16 amino acids. Germline CDR1 is KGHDR and CDR2 is SFDVKD. With V trimmed by 1 base and J by 7 bases, 6 bases remained unmatched. CDR3 nucleotide sequence: TGTGCCACCAGTGATTTTGCTAGCGGGAGTAGGAATGAGCAGTTCTTC. Translating gives CATSDFASGSRNEQFF.

This chain joins TRBV20-1 and TRBJ1-1; a weak D match, TRBD1 (5 bases). The CDR3 runs 14 residues. Trimming removed 6 bases from V and 1 base from J, with 15 bases in between. CDR1 is DFQATT, CDR2 SNEGSKA, per germline (reference sequence). CDR3 DNA: TGCAGTGCCATCTGGGGGGAAGAGAACACTGAAGCTTTCTTT. It specifies CSAIWGEENTEAFF.

The chain couples TRBV25-1 to TRBJ2-1, with D unresolved. The germline V gene has CDR1 MGHDK and CDR2 SYGVNS. This CDR3 has 14 amino acids. The V end lost 2 bases, the J end lost 5 bases, and 10 bases lay between the germline ends. The CDR3 sequence: CASSERERDNEQFF. CDR3 DNA: TGTGCCAGCAGTGAAAGGGAAAGGGACAATGAGCAGTTCTTC.

The chain combines TRBV6-6 with TRBJ2-5, with 9 bases matching TRBD1. Germline CDR1 MNHNY, CDR2 SVGAGI (reference sequence). The CDR3 runs to 13 residues. The V and J ends lost 7 bases and 11 bases, in that order; junction bases with no gene match: 11. In DNA form, the CDR3 reads TGTGCCAGCAACGTACAGGGGGCGCGTGAGCAGTACTTC. Translation gives CASNVQGAREQYF.

The chain couples TRBV7-2 to TRBJ1-2; D is uncertain. V gave up 5 bases and J gave up 4 bases, with 14 bases separating them. The CDR3 runs to 14 residues. CDR1 and CDR2 (germline): SGHTA, FQGNSA. The CDR3, as DNA: TGTGCCAGCAGCCCCCAACATGAACGCTATGGCTACACCTTC. It codes for CASSPQHERYGYTF.

The V gene is TRBV5-1, the J gene TRBJ1-6, with 7 bases fitting TRBD1. J gave up 13 bases and V 0 bases, and 19 bases lay outside the gene matches. The CDR3 consists of 18 residues. The germline CDR1 and CDR2 sequences are SGHRS and YFSETQ. The CDR3 DNA sequence: TGCGCCAGCAGCTTGGGTCGGACTACAGGGGCCGGAGGGTGGCCCCTCCACTTT. Amino acid sequence: CASSLGRTTGAGGWPLHF.